These T cell receptor beta chains were read from a single sample in a study of cytomegalovirus exposure and HLA in healthy donors. Method: immunoSEQ multiplex PCR; TCRdb's copy keeps in-frame clones and lacks some. The table includes about 140,000 clones, 80% to 85% detected once. Sequencing used PBMCs. All receptors derive from a woman between 25 and 40 years old in good health and CMV-seronegative. Each CDR3 is given with its conserved first and last residue. The order of the fields is D gene, J gene, V gene, clone size, CDR3 DNA, CDR3 protein. D genes are given only for firm matches. Only some rows state a clone size, as once, few, many or a class for expanded clones.

d_gene: NA; j_gene: TRBJ1-4; v_gene: TRBV5-6; abundance: NA; CDR3nt: TGTGCCAGCAGCTCAGTTGGGGGCGAGTATGAAAAACTGTTTTTT; CDR3aa: CASSSVGGEYEKLFF
d_gene: TRBD2; j_gene: TRBJ2-7; v_gene: TRBV5-6; abundance: NA; CDR3nt: TGTGCCAGCAGCCCGGGACTAGCGGGGGGGATGTGGAACGAGCAGTACTTC; CDR3aa: CASSPGLAGGMWNEQYF
d_gene: NA; j_gene: TRBJ1-3; v_gene: TRBV19; abundance: NA; CDR3nt: TGTGCCAGTAGTATACGAACAGGGACCATCTCTGGAAACACCATATATTTT; CDR3aa: CASSIRTGTISGNTIYF
d_gene: NA; j_gene: TRBJ1-1; v_gene: TRBV6-1; abundance: NA; CDR3nt: TGTGCCAGCGCAAAAAATGGGGGCAGCACTGAAGCTTTCTTT; CDR3aa: CASAKNGGSTEAFF
d_gene: NA; j_gene: TRBJ1-5; v_gene: TRBV19; abundance: NA; CDR3nt: TGTGCCAGTAGCCCGGGGGGTGATCAGCCCCAGCATTTT; CDR3aa: CASSPGGDQPQHF
d_gene: NA; j_gene: TRBJ2-2; v_gene: TRBV19; abundance: NA; CDR3nt: TGTGCCAGTAGTATAGATGTACAGGGAGTTGCCGGGGAGCTGTTTTTT; CDR3aa: CASSIDVQGVAGELFF
d_gene: TRBD1; j_gene: TRBJ2-5; v_gene: TRBV9; abundance: NA; CDR3nt: TGTGCCAGCAGCCAAGGTCGTGGGGACAGGGGCTTAGAGACCCAGTACTTC; CDR3aa: CASSQGRGDRGLETQYF
d_gene: TRBD1; j_gene: TRBJ1-5; v_gene: TRBV6-6; abundance: NA; CDR3nt: TGTGCCAGCAGTTACGGTGAAGGGGGCTGGGGTCAGCCCCAGCATTTT; CDR3aa: CASSYGEGGWGQPQHF
d_gene: NA; j_gene: TRBJ1-5; v_gene: TRBV11-3; abundance: NA; CDR3nt: TGTGCCAGCAGTCATTCGGAGGGGGGGGGCCATAGCAATCAGCCCCAGCATTTT; CDR3aa: CASSHSEGGGHSNQPQHF
d_gene: NA; j_gene: TRBJ1-1; v_gene: TRBV27; abundance: NA; CDR3nt: TGTGCCAGCAGTACATTGGGGAGGGCGAGGGTTAATGAAGCTTTCTTT; CDR3aa: CASSTLGRARVNEAFF
d_gene: NA; j_gene: TRBJ2-1; v_gene: TRBV19; abundance: NA; CDR3nt: TGTGCCAGTACTTCGAGGAGGAGGGCCTACAATGAGCAGTTCTTC; CDR3aa: CASTSRRRAYNEQFF
d_gene: NA; j_gene: TRBJ1-2; v_gene: TRBV5-6; abundance: few; CDR3nt: TGTGCCAGCAGCTTGGGGGGCCCGGTGGGTACTAACTATGGCTACACCTTC; CDR3aa: CASSLGGPVGTNYGYTF
d_gene: NA; j_gene: TRBJ1-2; v_gene: TRBV2; abundance: NA; CDR3nt: TGTGCCAGCAGTGAACAGTCCTATGGCTACACCTTC; CDR3aa: CASSEQSYGYTF
d_gene: TRBD2; j_gene: TRBJ2-3; v_gene: TRBV5-1; abundance: NA; CDR3nt: TGCGCCAGCTCCGGGACTAGCCCAGCACGGACAGATACGCAGTATTTT; CDR3aa: CASSGTSPARTDTQYF
d_gene: TRBD2; j_gene: TRBJ2-1; v_gene: TRBV10-3; abundance: NA; CDR3nt: TGTGCCATCAGTGGTACTACTAGCGGGGGGCCCCATGAGCAGTTCTTC; CDR3aa: CAISGTTSGGPHEQFF
d_gene: TRBD2; j_gene: TRBJ2-1; v_gene: TRBV27; abundance: once; CDR3nt: TGTGCCAGCAGTTTATCACTAGCGGGAGCTGGTTCCTACAATGAGCAGTTCTTC; CDR3aa: CASSLSLAGAGSYNEQFF
d_gene: NA; j_gene: TRBJ2-7; v_gene: TRBV4-1; abundance: NA; CDR3nt: TGCGCCAGCAGCCAGGCTGCTTCGAGACTGATCTACGAGCAGTACTTC; CDR3aa: CASSQAASRLIYEQYF
d_gene: NA; j_gene: TRBJ1-2; v_gene: TRBV4-1; abundance: NA; CDR3nt: TGCGCCAGCAGCCAAGAACCAGCAGGGTACTATGGCTACACCTTC; CDR3aa: CASSQEPAGYYGYTF
d_gene: NA; j_gene: TRBJ1-5; v_gene: TRBV7-2; abundance: NA; CDR3nt: TGTGCCAGCAGCCGACAGTCCGAGGGCAATCAGCCCCAGCATTTT; CDR3aa: CASSRQSEGNQPQHF
d_gene: NA; j_gene: TRBJ2-5; v_gene: TRBV5-1; abundance: NA; CDR3nt: TGCGCCAGCAGCCAAATGACAGGCCACCAAGAGACCCAGTACTTC; CDR3aa: CASSQMTGHQETQYF
d_gene: TRBD1; j_gene: TRBJ2-7; v_gene: TRBV7-2; abundance: NA; CDR3nt: TGTGCCAGCAGCAGGGGACAGGCCTCCTACGAGCAGTACTTC; CDR3aa: CASSRGQASYEQYF
d_gene: TRBD1; j_gene: TRBJ1-4; v_gene: TRBV10-3; abundance: NA; CDR3nt: TGTGCCATCAGTTCAGGACAGGGGAGGGAGGAAAAACTGTTTTTT; CDR3aa: CAISSGQGREEKLFF
d_gene: TRBD1; j_gene: TRBJ1-2; v_gene: TRBV5-6; abundance: few; CDR3nt: TGTGCCAGCAGCACGGACAGGGGTAATCTCTATGGCTACACCTTC; CDR3aa: CASSTDRGNLYGYTF
d_gene: NA; j_gene: TRBJ1-2; v_gene: TRBV4-1; abundance: NA; CDR3nt: TGCGCCAGCAGCCAAGACCTGGGGAGAGGAAGTGGCTACACCTTC; CDR3aa: CASSQDLGRGSGYTF
d_gene: NA; j_gene: TRBJ1-1; v_gene: TRBV11-2; abundance: once; CDR3nt: TGTGCCAGCAGCTTACGCCACAGGGAGGGGAGGTTGACTGAAGCTTTCTTT; CDR3aa: CASSLRHREGRLTEAFF
d_gene: TRBD2; j_gene: TRBJ2-1; v_gene: TRBV6-6; abundance: few; CDR3nt: TGTGCCAGGGACTCCGGGACTAGCGGGTCAAATGAGCAGTTCTTC; CDR3aa: CARDSGTSGSNEQFF
d_gene: NA; j_gene: TRBJ2-7; v_gene: TRBV30; abundance: NA; CDR3nt: TGTGCCTGGAGGGACAGCTCCTACGAGCAGTACTTC; CDR3aa: CAWRDSSYEQYF
d_gene: TRBD2; j_gene: TRBJ2-5; v_gene: TRBV5-4; abundance: NA; CDR3nt: TGTGCCAGCAGCTTGGCGCGGGGGGCCCAAGAGACCCAGTACTTC; CDR3aa: CASSLARGAQETQYF
d_gene: NA; j_gene: TRBJ2-7; v_gene: TRBV4-1; abundance: few; CDR3nt: TGCGCCAGCAGCCAAGGGACACATTCCTCCTACGAGCAGTACTTC; CDR3aa: CASSQGTHSSYEQYF